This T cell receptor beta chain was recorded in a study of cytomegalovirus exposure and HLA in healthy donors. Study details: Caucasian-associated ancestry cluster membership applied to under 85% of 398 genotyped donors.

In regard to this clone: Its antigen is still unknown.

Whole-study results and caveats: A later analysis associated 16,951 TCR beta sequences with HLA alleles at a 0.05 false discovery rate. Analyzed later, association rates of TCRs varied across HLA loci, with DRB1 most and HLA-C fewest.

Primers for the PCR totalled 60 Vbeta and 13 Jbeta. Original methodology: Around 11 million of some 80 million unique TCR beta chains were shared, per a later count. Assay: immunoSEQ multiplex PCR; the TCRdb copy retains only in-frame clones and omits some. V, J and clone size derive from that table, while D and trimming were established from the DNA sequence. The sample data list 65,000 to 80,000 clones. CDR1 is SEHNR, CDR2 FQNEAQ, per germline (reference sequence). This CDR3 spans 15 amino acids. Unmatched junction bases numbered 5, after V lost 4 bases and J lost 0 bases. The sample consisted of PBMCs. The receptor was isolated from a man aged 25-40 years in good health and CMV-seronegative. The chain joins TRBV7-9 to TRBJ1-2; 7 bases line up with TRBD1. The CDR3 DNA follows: TGTGCCAGCAGCTCGTCGGGGACAGCTAACTATGGCTACACCTTC. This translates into CASSSSGTANYGYTF.